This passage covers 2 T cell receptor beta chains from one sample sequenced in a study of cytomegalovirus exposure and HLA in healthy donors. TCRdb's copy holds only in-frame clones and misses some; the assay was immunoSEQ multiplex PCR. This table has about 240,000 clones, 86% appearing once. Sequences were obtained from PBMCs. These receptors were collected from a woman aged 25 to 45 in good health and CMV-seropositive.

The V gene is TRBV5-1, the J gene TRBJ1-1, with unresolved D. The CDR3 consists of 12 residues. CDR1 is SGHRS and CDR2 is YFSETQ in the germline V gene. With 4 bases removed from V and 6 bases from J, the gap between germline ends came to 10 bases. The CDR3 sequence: CASSGWESEAFF. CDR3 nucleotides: TGCGCCAGCAGCGGGTGGGAGTCTGAAGCTTTCTTT.

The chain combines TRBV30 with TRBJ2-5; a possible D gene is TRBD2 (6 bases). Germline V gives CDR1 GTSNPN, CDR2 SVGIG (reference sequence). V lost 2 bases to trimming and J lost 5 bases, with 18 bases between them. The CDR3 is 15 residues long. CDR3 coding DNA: TGTGCCTGGAGTCTTAGGCAGGGTGGAGGGGAGACCCAGTACTTC. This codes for CAWSLRQGGGETQYF.